These 5 T cell receptor beta chains share one sample of origin, sequenced in a study of cytomegalovirus exposure and HLA in healthy donors. The primer mix had 60 Vbeta and 13 Jbeta primers. Here immunoSEQ multiplex PCR was the method, and the copy in TCRdb shows in-frame clones only, minus some. The repertoire holds roughly 190,000 clones, with approximately 86% as singletons. The sample taken for sequencing was PBMCs. The receptors derive from a woman between 18 and 29 years old in good health and CMV-seronegative.

This clone was counted a few times. This chain links TRBV2 with TRBJ1-1; D is ambiguous. Trimming took 6 bases from V and 3 from J, leaving 8 bases between them. Germline values: CDR1 SNHLY, CDR2 FYNNEI. The CDR3 extends over 12 amino acids. The CDR3 DNA sequence: TGTGCCAGCAGGGAGAGGGACACTGAAGCTTTCTTT. Translating it yields CASRERDTEAFF.

The chain links TRBV11-3 to TRBJ2-2, with 11 bases that match TRBD1. The V gene end was trimmed by 5 bases and the J gene end by 7 bases; junction bases not matched to a gene: 3. Per germline, CDR1 SGHNT and CDR2 YENEEA. This CDR3 comprises 14 residues. The CDR3, as DNA: TGTGCCAGCAGCGGGACAGGGGGGCTCGGGGAGCTGTTTTTT. This gives the protein CASSGTGGLGELFF.

This rearrangement joins TRBV7-9 to TRBJ2-1, with TRBD2 matching 8 bases. The CDR3 runs to 15 residues. V lost 2 bases to trimming and J lost 0 bases; unmatched junction nucleotides: 0. The germline V gene has CDR1 SEHNR and CDR2 FQNEAQ (reference sequence). In nucleotides, the CDR3 is TGTGCCAGCAGCTTAAGCGGGAGCTCCTACAATGAGCAGTTCTTC. Its translation: CASSLSGSSYNEQFF. The variable domain in full, with the rest retrieved from reference TRBV7-9 and TRBJ2-1, is DTGVSQNPRHKITKRGQNVTFRCDPISEHNRLYWYRQTLGQGPEFLTYFQNEAQLEKSRLLSDRFSAERPKGSFSTLEIQRTEQGDSAMYLCASSLSGSSYNEQFFGPGTRLTVL.

This clone has more than one count but fewer than ten. A far larger clone is just one base off, so this is likely a read error. This sample includes further DNA sequences coding for the same CDR3. The CDR3 protein is CASSSKREGRYEQYF. In nucleotides, the CDR3 is TGCGCCAGCAGCTCCAAGAGGGAGGGCCGCTACGAGCAGTACTTC. V and J are TRBV11-2 and TRBJ2-7; 7 nucleotides line up with TRBD2. Germline values: CDR1 SGHAT, CDR2 FQNNGV. The CDR3 spans 15 residues.

This chain joins TRBV7-8 and TRBJ1-5; no firm D call. The CDR3 loop spans 17 amino acids. Trimming took off 5 bases at V and 0 bases at J, with 17 bases between the two ends. CDR1 is SGHVS, CDR2 FQNEAQ, per germline. The chain's CDR3 is CASSQLRGPFSNQPQHF. The CDR3 DNA follows: TGTGCCAGCAGCCAGCTTAGAGGGCCGTTTAGCAATCAGCCCCAGCATTTT.